These 9 T cell receptor beta chains came from one sample sequenced in a study of T cell responses to AZD1222 COVID-19 vaccine. Sequencing was performed with immunoSEQ multiplex PCR; in TCRdb, only in-frame clones are kept and a portion is missing. The repertoire holds 120,000 to 150,000 clones, with 92% as singletons. This material consisted of peripheral blood, taken 28 days after the second AZD1222 dose. The receptors were sampled from an adult who received the AZD1222 COVID-19 vaccine.

The chain combines TRBV19 with TRBJ1-5, with unresolved D. This CDR3 has 14 residues. The germline V gene encodes CDR1 LNHDA and CDR2 SQIVND (reference sequence). Trimming cost V 6 bases and J 4 bases, with 13 bases left between them. The DNA of the CDR3 is TGTGCCAGTAGGACGGGGAGGCGAAATCAGCCCCAGCATTTT. It yields the protein CASRTGRRNQPQHF.

This chain uses TRBV16 with TRBJ1-1, with D hard to call. This CDR3 spans 15 amino acids. The V end lost 0 bases, the J end lost 0 bases, and 8 bases lay between the germline ends. The germline V gene has CDR1 KGHSY and CDR2 FQNENV. The CDR3 is CASSQSGSLNTEAFF. DNA of the CDR3: TGTGCCAGCAGCCAATCAGGCAGCTTGAACACTGAAGCTTTCTTT.

The chain carries TRBV4-3 and TRBJ2-2; 8 positions agree with TRBD1. The junction had 3 bases not matched to a gene; V was cut back by 0 bases and J by 0 bases. The CDR3 sequence is 17 residues long. Germline-derived CDR1 and CDR2 are LGHNA and YSLEER. CDR3 amino acids: CASSQDPTGANTGELFF. Written as DNA, the CDR3 is TGCGCCAGCAGCCAAGATCCGACAGGGGCGAACACCGGGGAGCTGTTTTTT.

The V gene is TRBV15, the J gene TRBJ2-2; TRBD1 matches at 9 bases. The germline V gene encodes CDR1 LNHNV and CDR2 YYDKDF (reference sequence). The CDR3 is 15 amino acids. Unmatched junction bases numbered 9, after V lost 5 bases and J lost 8 bases. CDR3 amino acids: CATSPRDRAGGELFF. In DNA form, the CDR3 reads TGTGCCACCAGCCCCCGGGACAGGGCTGGAGGGGAGCTGTTTTTT.

The chain joins TRBV28 to TRBJ1-2; a possible D gene is TRBD1 (6 bases). Trimming shortened V by 2 bases and J by 0 bases, and 10 bases separated the two germline ends. CDR3 length equals 15 residues. CDR1 MDHEN and CDR2 SYDVKM come from the germline V gene. CDR3 residues: CASSLRTVTNYGYTF. The DNA for the CDR3 is TGTGCCAGCAGTTTAAGGACAGTCACTAACTATGGCTACACCTTC.

The chain recombines TRBV7-9 with TRBJ1-1; D may be TRBD1 (6 bases). Trimming removed 5 bases from V and 5 bases from J, with 18 bases in between. CDR1 is SEHNR, CDR2 FQNEAQ, per germline (reference sequence). This CDR3 contains 15 residues. CDR3 protein: CASSPQGGGVTEAFF. DNA for the CDR3: TGTGCCAGCAGCCCACAGGGTGGAGGGGTTACTGAAGCTTTCTTT.

The chain links TRBV28 to TRBJ1-2, with 10 positions matching TRBD1. The CDR3 totals 14 residues. Trimming removed 2 bases from V and 4 bases from J; junction bases left unmatched: 1. The germline V gene has CDR1 MDHEN and CDR2 SYDVKM. As DNA, the CDR3 is TGTGCCAGCAGTTTAGGGGACAGGGGCTATGGCTACACCTTC. Protein sequence: CASSLGDRGYGYTF.

DNA for the CDR3: TGTGCCAGCAGCCGGAGAGGACAGGACTATTTCGGCTACACCTTC. Protein sequence: CASSRRGQDYFGYTF. This sequence joins TRBV5-4 and TRBJ1-2; 7 bases map to TRBD1. CDR1 is SGHNT, CDR2 YYREEE, per germline (reference sequence). V lost 4 bases, J lost 8 bases, and 14 bases stayed unmatched. This CDR3 has 15 residues. Complete variable domain (other parts from reference TRBV5-4 and TRBJ1-2): ETGVTQSPTHLIKTRGQQVTLRCSSQSGHNTVSWYQQALGQGPQFIFQYYREEENGRGNFPPRFSGLQFPNYSSELNVNALELDDSALYLCASSRRGQDYFGYTFGSGTRLTVV.

The chain links TRBV28 to TRBJ2-1; 12 bases fit TRBD2. This CDR3 contains 17 residues. J was trimmed by 3 bases and V by 2 bases; bases with no gene match: 5. Per germline, CDR1 MDHEN and CDR2 SYDVKM. The CDR3 loop is CASSLTGTSGFYNEQFF. The CDR3 DNA sequence: TGTGCCAGCAGTTTAACAGGGACTAGCGGGTTCTACAATGAGCAGTTCTTC.